This entry describes one TCR beta chain. This sample is drawn from a study of T-cell memory formation after mild COVID-19. TCRdb itself ran the 5' RACE reads through MiXCR, one entry per CDR3 protein. This table holds about 290,000 distinct CDR3 sequences, more than 15% found once. Trimming pared 7 bases from V and 5 bases from J, leaving 16 bases between. The CDR3 length is 14 residues. Germline V gene sequence: CDR1 SGHTA, CDR2 FQGTGA. The TCR comes from a man aged 18 to 35 who had mild COVID-19 (a few samples of this study predate the infection). Cell type and time point are not known. The chain has TRBV7-3 and TRBJ2-3; D assignment may be TRBD1 or TRBD2 (5 bases each). Sequenced material: PBMCs or a T cell subset sorted from them (not recorded which). As DNA, the CDR3 is TGTGCCAGCACCGTGGGACGAGGCCAAGATACGCAGTATTTT. Amino acids: CASTVGRGQDTQYF.